A single T cell receptor (beta chain) is shown here with its context. Its antigen is not known. The time point here: week 11, during vaccination. Doses of 300 ug of mutant IDH1 20-mer peptide were given with topical imiquimod. Germline CDR1 is ENHRY and CDR2 is SYGVKD. Trimming took 6 bases from V and 5 from J; bases not matched to a gene: 6. The length of the CDR3 is 14 residues. The sample comes from a study of a mutant IDH1 vaccine in newly diagnosed glioma. Study outcomes and limitations: No link was apparently found between pseudoprogression and changes in top peripheral T cell clonotypes.

The method was immunoSEQ multiplex PCR; TCRdb's version includes in-frame clones alone and lacks a portion of them. The table has some 130,000 clones, 80% seen once. The sample consisted of PBMCs, taken from a glioma patient whose treatment included an IDH1 peptide vaccine. The rearrangement links TRBV10-3 to TRBJ2-7; the match to TRBD1 covers 11 bases. The receptor's source is a man aged 40-50 years with glioma. The CDR3 loop reads CAIRRTGGTNEQYF. The CDR3 nucleotides are TGTGCCATCAGGAGGACAGGGGGCACAAACGAGCAGTACTTC.